This T cell receptor beta chain comes out of a study of identical twins. TCRdb redid the calling of the 5' RACE reads with MiXCR, one entry per CDR3 protein. The sample yields approximately 600,000 distinct CDR3 sequences, 9.6% seen once. The CDR3 is 15 residues long. The V end was cut by 5 bases, the J end by 7 bases, with 20 bases between. Germline CDR1 and CDR2: SGHVS and FNYEAQ. This same sample was also taken into another study, of yellow fever vaccine responses in identical twins.

This clonotype originated in a woman younger than 30 in good health. The J gene is TRBJ1-1, the V gene TRBV7-6, with D hard to call. Source material: PBMCs. For the CDR3, the DNA is TGTGCCAGCAGCCCCCTTCCCGGGCGGGAGAGTGAAGCTTTCTTT. Amino acid sequence: CASSPLPGRESEAFF.